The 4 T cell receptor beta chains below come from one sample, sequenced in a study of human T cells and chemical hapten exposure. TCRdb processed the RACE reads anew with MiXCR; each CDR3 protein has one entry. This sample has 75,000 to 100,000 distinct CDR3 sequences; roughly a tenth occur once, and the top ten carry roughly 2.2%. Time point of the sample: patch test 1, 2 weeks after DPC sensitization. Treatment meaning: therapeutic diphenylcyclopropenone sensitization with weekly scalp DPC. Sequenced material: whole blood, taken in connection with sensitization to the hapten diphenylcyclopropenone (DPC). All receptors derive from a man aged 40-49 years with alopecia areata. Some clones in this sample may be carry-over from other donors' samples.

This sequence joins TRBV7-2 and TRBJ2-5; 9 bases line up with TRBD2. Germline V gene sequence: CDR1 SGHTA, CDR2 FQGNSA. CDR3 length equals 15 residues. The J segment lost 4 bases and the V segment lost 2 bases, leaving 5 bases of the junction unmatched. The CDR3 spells CASSLPSGKRETQYF. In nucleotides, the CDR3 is TGTGCCAGCAGCTTACCTAGCGGGAAACGAGAGACCCAGTACTTC.

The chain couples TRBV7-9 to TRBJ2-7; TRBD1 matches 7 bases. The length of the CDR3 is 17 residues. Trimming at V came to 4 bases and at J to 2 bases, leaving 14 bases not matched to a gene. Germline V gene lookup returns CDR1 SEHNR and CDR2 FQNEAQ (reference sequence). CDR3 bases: TGTGCCAGCAGCTCAATGGGCTCGGGACAGATAACCTACGAGCAGTACGTC. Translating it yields CASSSMGSGQITYEQYV.

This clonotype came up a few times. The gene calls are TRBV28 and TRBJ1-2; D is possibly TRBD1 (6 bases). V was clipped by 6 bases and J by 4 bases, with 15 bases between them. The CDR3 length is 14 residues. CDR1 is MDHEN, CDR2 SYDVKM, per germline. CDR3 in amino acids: CASSFPQGTYGYTF. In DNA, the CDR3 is TGTGCCAGCAGCTTCCCCCAGGGGACCTATGGCTACACCTTC.

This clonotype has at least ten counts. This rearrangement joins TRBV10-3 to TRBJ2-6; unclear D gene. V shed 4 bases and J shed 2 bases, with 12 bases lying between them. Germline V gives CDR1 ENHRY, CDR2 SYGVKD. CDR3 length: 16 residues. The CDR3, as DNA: TGTGCCATCAGTGGTGGGGATGGGCCTGGGGCCAACGTCCTGACTTTC. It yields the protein CAISGGDGPGANVLTF.